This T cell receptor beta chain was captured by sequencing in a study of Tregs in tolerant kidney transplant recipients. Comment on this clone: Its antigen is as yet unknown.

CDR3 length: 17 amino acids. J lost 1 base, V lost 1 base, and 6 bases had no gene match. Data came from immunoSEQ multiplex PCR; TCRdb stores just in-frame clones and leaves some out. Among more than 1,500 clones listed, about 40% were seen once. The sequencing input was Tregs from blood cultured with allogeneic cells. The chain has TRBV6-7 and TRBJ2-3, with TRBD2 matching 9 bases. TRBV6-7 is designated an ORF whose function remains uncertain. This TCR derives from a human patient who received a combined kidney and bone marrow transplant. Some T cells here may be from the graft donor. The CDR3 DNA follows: TGTGCCAGCAGTTACTGGGGTAGCGGGAGCGGCACAGATACGCAGTATTTT. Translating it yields CASSYWGSGSGTDTQYF.